Listed below are T cell receptor beta chains from one sample, sequenced in a study of T cells in Graves' hyperthyroidism and ophthalmopathy. Each CDR3 protein is one row after TCRdb ran MiXCR on the multiplex PCR reads. The sample shows over 700,000 distinct CDR3 sequences, under 45% of them seen only once. Source material: blood. All receptors derive from a woman aged 40 to 50 with Graves' hyperthyroidism. Each CDR3 is given without its conserved first and last residue.

J gene	V gene	CDR3 protein
TRBJ2-7	TRBV20-1	SASAAGGPEEQY
TRBJ1-5	TRBV6-1	ASRERVGDIGNQPQH
TRBJ1-2	TRBV2	ASRGQGRMYGYT
TRBJ2-7	TRBV24-1	ASSSLGREQY
TRBJ1-2	TRBV18	ASSPNREYYGYT
TRBJ1-3	TRBV13	ASSLDSLAGNTIY
TRBJ1-5	TRBV20-1	SASEFAPNAQH
TRBJ1-2	TRBV20-1	SADQANYGYT
TRBJ1-5	TRBV10-3	AIRDNRREGPQH
TRBJ2-7	TRBV7-2	ASSSWTSGARKEQY
TRBJ2-7	TRBV7-9	ASSSSWIGTNYEQY
TRBJ1-5	TRBV3-1	ASSRETGGQPQH
TRBJ2-2	TRBV6-1	ASNRGRNTGEPF
TRBJ1-2	TRBV9	ASSPHAGDGYT
TRBJ2-5	TRBV20-1	SAKTAEETQY
TRBJ2-2	TRBV9	ASSVGTANTGELS
TRBJ1-4	TRBV10-3	AIRLGEGEKLF
TRBJ1-1	TRBV10-3	AISDGTLNTEAF
TRBJ2-5	TRBV6-2/TRBV6-3	ASSRSGQLETQY
TRBJ1-2	TRBV19	ATTYREELDGYT
TRBJ2-5	TRBV28	ASSLVGIWETQY
TRBJ2-5	TRBV7-3	ASSLRQQGTQY
TRBJ2-2	TRBV5-1	ASHLRTGATGELF
TRBJ1-5	TRBV4-1	ASSQEEYQPQH
TRBJ2-7	TRBV7-2	ASSLSAGGEYEQH
TRBJ2-7	TRBV27	ASSLGRPAYEQY
TRBJ1-2	TRBV20-1	SATELDGRLDYGYT
TRBJ1-1	TRBV2	ASNAGHRIRTEAF
TRBJ2-2	TRBV15	ATSRDHNLSGELF
TRBJ1-1	TRBV10-2	ASRERSNTEAF
TRBJ2-3	TRBV25-1	ASSESPDRSTDTQY
TRBJ2-2	TRBV5-4	ASALAGSLAGELF
TRBJ2-2	TRBV14	ASSQVGSLTGELF
TRBJ1-3	TRBV25-1	ASLRPPDGNTIY
TRBJ1-1	TRBV5-1	ASSFRSSSGSNTEAF
TRBJ2-2	TRBV25-1	ASSTVGSVFRDTGELF
TRBJ1-1	TRBV6-1	ASSFYGDQGTEAF